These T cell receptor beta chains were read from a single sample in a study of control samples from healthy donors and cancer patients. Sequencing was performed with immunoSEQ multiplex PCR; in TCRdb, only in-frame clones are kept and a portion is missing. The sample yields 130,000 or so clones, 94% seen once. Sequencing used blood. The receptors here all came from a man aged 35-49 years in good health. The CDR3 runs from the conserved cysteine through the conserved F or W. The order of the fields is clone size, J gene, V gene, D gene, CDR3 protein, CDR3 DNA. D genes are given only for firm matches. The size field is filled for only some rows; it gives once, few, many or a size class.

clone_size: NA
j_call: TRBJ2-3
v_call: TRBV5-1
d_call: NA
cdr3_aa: CASSLSGARTDTQYF
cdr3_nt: TGCGCCAGCAGCTTGTCCGGGGCACGCACAGATACGCAGTATTTT

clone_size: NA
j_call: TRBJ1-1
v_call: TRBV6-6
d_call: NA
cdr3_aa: CASSDPGRNTEAFF
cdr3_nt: TGTGCCAGCAGTGACCCGGGACGGAACACTGAAGCTTTCTTT

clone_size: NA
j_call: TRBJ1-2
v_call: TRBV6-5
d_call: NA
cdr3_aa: CASLRQAGSDGYTF
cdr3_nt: TGTGCCAGCCTACGCCAGGCAGGCTCTGATGGCTACACCTTC

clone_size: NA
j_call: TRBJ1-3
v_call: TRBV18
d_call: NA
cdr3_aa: CASSSRQLSGNTIYF
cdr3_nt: TGTGCCAGCTCATCTCGACAACTCTCTGGAAACACCATATATTTT

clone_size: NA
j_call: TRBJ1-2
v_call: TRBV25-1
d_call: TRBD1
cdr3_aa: CASSEFTTGTNYGYTF
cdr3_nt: TGTGCCAGCAGTGAATTCACGACAGGGACCAACTATGGCTACACCTTC

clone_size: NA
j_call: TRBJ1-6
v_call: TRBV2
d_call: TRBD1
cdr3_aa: CASSPRDRENSPLHF
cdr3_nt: TGTGCCAGCAGTCCCCGGGACAGGGAAAATTCACCCCTCCACTTT

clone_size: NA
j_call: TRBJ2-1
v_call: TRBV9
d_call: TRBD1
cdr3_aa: CASSAGTGGSNEQFF
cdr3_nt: TGTGCCAGCAGCGCCGGGACAGGGGGCTCCAATGAGCAGTTCTTC

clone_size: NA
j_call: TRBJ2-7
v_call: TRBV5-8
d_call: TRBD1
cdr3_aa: CASSLLQGGGEQYF
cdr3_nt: TGTGCCAGCAGCCTTCTACAGGGGGGAGGCGAGCAGTACTTC

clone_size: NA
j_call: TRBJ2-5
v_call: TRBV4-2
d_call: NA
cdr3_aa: CASSHPGEETQYF
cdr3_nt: TGTGCCAGCAGCCACCCGGGAGAAGAGACCCAGTACTTC

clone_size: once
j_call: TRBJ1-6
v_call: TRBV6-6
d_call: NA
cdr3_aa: CASRRTDGDNSPLHF
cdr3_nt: TGTGCCAGCAGAAGGACAGACGGCGATAATTCACCCCTCCACTTT

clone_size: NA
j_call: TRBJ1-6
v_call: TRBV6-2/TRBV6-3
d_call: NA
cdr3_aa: CASSYGGGGSNSPLHF
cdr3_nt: TGTGCCAGCAGTTACGGGGGAGGCGGAAGTAATTCACCCCTCCACTTT

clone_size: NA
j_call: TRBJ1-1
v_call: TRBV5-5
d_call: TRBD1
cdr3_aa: CASSAYRGVNTEAFF
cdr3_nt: TGTGCCAGCAGCGCTTACAGGGGAGTGAACACTGAAGCTTTCTTT

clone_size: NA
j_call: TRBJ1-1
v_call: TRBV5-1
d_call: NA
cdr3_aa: CASSFRGAGEAFF
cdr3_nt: TGCGCCAGCAGCTTCCGGGGAGCGGGTGAAGCTTTCTTT

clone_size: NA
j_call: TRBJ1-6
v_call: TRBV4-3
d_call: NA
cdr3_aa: CASSQDVPGSTTSPLHF
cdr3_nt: TGCGCCAGCAGCCAAGATGTTCCAGGATCAACCACTTCACCCCTCCACTTT

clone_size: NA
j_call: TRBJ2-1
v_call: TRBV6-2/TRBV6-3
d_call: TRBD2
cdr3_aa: CASSYFLAGGTYNEQFF
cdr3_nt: TGTGCCAGCAGTTACTTTTTGGCGGGGGGCACCTACAATGAGCAGTTCTTC

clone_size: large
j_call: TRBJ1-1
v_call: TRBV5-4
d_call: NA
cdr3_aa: CASSLGSGSDGEAFF
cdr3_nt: TGTGCCAGCAGCTTGGGATCAGGGTCTGACGGTGAAGCTTTCTTT

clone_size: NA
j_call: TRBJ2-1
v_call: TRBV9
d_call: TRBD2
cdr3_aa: CASSSASGIYNEQFF
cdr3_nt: TGTGCCAGCAGCTCGGCTAGCGGAATTTACAATGAGCAGTTCTTC

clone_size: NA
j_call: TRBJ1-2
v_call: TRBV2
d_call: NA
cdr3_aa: CASSEALRTNYGYTF
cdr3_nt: TGTGCCAGCAGTGAAGCGCTTCGCACGAACTATGGCTACACCTTC

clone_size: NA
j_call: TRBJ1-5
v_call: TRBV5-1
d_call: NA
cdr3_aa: CASSLGGTSNQPQHF
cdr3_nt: TGCGCCAGCAGCTTGGGGGGGACGAGCAATCAGCCCCAGCATTTT

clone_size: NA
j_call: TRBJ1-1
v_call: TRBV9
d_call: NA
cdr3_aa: CASSVEGTVGNTEAFF
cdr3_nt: TGTGCCAGCAGCGTGGAGGGGACGGTTGGGAACACTGAAGCTTTCTTT

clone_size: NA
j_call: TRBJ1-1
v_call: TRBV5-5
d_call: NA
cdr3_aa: CASTSKLLVFGTEAFF
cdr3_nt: TGTGCCAGCACGTCGAAGTTATTGGTTTTCGGGACTGAAGCTTTCTTT

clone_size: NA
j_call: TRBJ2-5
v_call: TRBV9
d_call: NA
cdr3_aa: CASSVRNGKETQYF
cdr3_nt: TGTGCCAGCAGCGTAAGGAACGGAAAAGAGACCCAGTACTTC

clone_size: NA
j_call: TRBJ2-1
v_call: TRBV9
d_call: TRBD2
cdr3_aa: CASSVGAGGTYNEQFF
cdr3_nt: TGTGCCAGCAGCGTAGGGGCGGGAGGGACCTACAATGAGCAGTTCTTC

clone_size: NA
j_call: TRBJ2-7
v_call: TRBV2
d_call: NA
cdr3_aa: CASKIRASYEQYF
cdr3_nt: TGTGCCAGTAAGATCAGGGCCTCCTACGAGCAGTACTTC

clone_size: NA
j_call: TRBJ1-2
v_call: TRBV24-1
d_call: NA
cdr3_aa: CATSDNSRIGGYTF
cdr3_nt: TGTGCCACCAGTGATAATAGCAGGATTGGGGGCTACACCTTC

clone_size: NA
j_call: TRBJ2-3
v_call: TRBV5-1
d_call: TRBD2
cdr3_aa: CASSLGVTSGTSTDTQYF
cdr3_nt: TGCGCCAGCAGCTTGGGTGTGACTAGCGGGACAAGCACAGATACGCAGTATTTT

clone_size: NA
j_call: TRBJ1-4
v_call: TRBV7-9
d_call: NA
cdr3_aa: CASSLKGSPNEKLFF
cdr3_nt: TGTGCCAGCAGCTTAAAGGGGTCACCGAATGAAAAACTGTTTTTT

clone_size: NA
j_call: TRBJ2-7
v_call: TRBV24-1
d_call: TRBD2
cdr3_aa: CATSGTSGYEQYF
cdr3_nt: TGTGCCACCAGTGGAACTAGCGGCTACGAGCAGTACTTC

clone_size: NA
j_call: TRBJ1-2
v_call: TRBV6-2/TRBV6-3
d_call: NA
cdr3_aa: CASSYSTLLGYGYTF
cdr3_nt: TGTGCCAGCAGTTACTCGACACTGCTGGGCTATGGCTACACCTTC

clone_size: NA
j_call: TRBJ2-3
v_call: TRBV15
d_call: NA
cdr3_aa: CATSSTGRGLLPRGTDTQYF
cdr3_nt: TGTGCCACCAGCTCAACCGGGCGAGGCCTTCTCCCCCGAGGCACAGATACGCAGTATTTT

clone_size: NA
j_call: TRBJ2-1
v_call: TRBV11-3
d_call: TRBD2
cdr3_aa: CASSPSRGGRWADNEQFF
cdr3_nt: TGTGCCAGCAGCCCTTCCCGGGGGGGAAGGTGGGCCGACAATGAGCAGTTCTTC

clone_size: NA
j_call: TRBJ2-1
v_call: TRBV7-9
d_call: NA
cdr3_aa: CASSLSFPRRYNEQFF
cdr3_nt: TGTGCCAGCAGCTTATCCTTTCCTCGCCGCTACAATGAGCAGTTCTTC

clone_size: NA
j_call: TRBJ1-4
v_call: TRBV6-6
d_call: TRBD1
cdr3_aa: CASSQTGGLANEKLFF
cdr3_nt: TGTGCCAGCAGTCAGACAGGGGGCTTAGCTAATGAAAAACTGTTTTTT

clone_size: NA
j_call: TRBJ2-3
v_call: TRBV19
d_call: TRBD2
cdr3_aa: CASSIDLFWTSESTDTQYF
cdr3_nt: TGTGCCAGTAGTATAGATCTTTTTTGGACTAGCGAAAGCACAGATACGCAGTATTTT

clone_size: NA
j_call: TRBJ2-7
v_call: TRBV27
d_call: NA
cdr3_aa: CASSLSFTGYWAYEQYF
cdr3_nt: TGTGCCAGCAGTTTATCCTTTACGGGGTATTGGGCCTACGAGCAGTACTTC

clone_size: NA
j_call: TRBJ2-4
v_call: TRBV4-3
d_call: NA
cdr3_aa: CASSQDPRQGIAKNIQYF
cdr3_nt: TGCGCCAGCAGCCAAGATCCCCGGCAGGGGATAGCCAAAAACATTCAGTACTTC

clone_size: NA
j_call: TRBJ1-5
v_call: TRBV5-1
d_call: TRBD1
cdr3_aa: CASSLTGDQPQHF
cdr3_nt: TGCGCCAGCAGCTTGACAGGGGATCAGCCCCAGCATTTT

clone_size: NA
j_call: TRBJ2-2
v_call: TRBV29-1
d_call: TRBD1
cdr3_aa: CSVVRDSGTGELFF
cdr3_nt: TGCAGCGTTGTACGGGACAGTGGCACCGGGGAGCTGTTTTTT

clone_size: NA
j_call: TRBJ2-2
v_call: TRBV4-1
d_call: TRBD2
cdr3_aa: CASSQGGMAASGNGELFF
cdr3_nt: TGCGCCAGCAGCCAAGGGGGGATGGCGGCTAGCGGGAACGGGGAGCTGTTTTTT

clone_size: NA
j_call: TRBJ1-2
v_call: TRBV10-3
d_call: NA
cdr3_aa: CAISGKGLGYGYTF
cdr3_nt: TGTGCCATCAGTGGTAAAGGACTCGGCTATGGCTACACCTTC

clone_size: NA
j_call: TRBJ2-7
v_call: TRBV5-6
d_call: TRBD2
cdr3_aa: CASSLSSGGEQYF
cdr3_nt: TGTGCCAGCAGCTTATCCAGCGGGGGCGAGCAGTACTTC

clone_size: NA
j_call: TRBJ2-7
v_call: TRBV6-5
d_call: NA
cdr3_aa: CASSTGWYEQYF
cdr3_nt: TGTGCCAGCAGTACAGGATGGTACGAGCAGTACTTC

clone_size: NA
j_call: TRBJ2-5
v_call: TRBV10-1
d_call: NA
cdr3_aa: CASSAGGLPGTQYF
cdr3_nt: TGCGCCAGCAGTGCAGGTGGCCTTCCGGGGACCCAGTACTTC

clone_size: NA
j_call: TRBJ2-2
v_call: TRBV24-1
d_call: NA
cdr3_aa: CATSAAAGELFF
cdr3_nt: TGTGCCACCAGTGCGGCGGCCGGGGAGCTGTTTTTT

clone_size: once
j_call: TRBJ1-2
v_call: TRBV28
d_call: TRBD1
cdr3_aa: CASSLSGTGIHTTYGYTF
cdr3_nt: TGTGCCAGCAGCCTTTCCGGGACAGGAATCCACACCACCTATGGCTACACCTTC

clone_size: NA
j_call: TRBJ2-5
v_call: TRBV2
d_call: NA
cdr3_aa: CASSDLRRGETQYF
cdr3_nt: TGTGCCAGCAGTGATCTTAGGCGGGGAGAGACCCAGTACTTC

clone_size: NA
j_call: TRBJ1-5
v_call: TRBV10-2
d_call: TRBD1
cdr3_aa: CASSRTGASNQPQHF
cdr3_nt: TGCGCCAGCAGCAGGACAGGGGCTAGCAATCAGCCCCAGCATTTT